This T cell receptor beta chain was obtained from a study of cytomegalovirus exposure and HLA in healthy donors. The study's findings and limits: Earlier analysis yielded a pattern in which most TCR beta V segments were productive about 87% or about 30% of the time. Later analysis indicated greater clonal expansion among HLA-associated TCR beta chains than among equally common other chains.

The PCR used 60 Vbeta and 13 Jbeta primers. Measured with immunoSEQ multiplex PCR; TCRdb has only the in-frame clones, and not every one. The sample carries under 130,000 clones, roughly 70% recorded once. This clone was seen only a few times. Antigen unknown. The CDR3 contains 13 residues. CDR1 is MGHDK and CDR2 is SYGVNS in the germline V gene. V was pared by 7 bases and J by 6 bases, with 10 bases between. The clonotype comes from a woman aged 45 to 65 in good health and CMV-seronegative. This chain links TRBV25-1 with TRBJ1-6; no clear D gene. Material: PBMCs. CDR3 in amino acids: CASNSQINSPLHF. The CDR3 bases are TGTGCCAGCAATTCCCAGATTAATTCACCCCTCCACTTT.